A selection of T cell receptor beta chains follows, all from one sample in a study of blood T cell repertoires in COVID-19. The data were produced by immunoSEQ multiplex PCR, yet TCRdb's version contains in-frame clones alone and is incomplete. The sample lists roughly 300,000 clones, approximately 90% occurring once. The sample consisted of PBMCs or T cells enriched from blood (not recorded which). The receptors were sampled from a woman younger than 35 who had recovered from COVID-19. Both conserved end residues are part of each CDR3.

TRBJ2-5	TRBV7-9	CASSNPLGGETQYF
TRBJ2-1	TRBV7-3	CASSVDLAAYNEQFF
TRBJ2-7	TRBV27	CASAPESGSQYF
TRBJ2-4	TRBV28	CASSASVNIQYF
TRBJ2-2	TRBV4-2	CASSQEQTGGNTGELFF
TRBJ1-1	TRBV19	CASSIPGHRNTEAFF
TRBJ1-5	TRBV7-9	CASSLGHSNQPQHF
TRBJ2-1	TRBV19	CASSHAGAGAPNEQFF
TRBJ1-2	TRBV9	CASSSDRTYGYTF
TRBJ2-2	TRBV3-1/TRBV3-2	CASSRSGSPEGELFF
TRBJ1-2	TRBV14	CASSPAGTANYGYTF
TRBJ2-5	TRBV5-1	CASSLGRQETQYF
TRBJ1-1	TRBV5-4	CASSLGPGGADAEAFF
TRBJ1-4	TRBV7-6	CASSSRPHRGRNEKLFF
TRBJ2-1	TRBV3-1/TRBV3-2	CASSQDLGGSSYNEQFF
TRBJ1-1	TRBV3-1/TRBV3-2	CASSREGQGWDTEAFF
TRBJ1-4	TRBV7-9	CASSRTATNEKLFF
TRBJ1-5	TRBV28	CASSLSRAASNQPQHF
TRBJ1-6	TRBV6-5	CASTGQGSPLHF
TRBJ1-1	TRBV18	CASSPPMDRGRAFF
TRBJ1-1	TRBV20-1	CSARREAFF
TRBJ2-5	TRBV5-5	CASSSGPGKTQYF
TRBJ1-1	TRBV18	CASSLGAGADTEAFF
TRBJ1-2	TRBV3-1/TRBV3-2	CASSQPGSFGYTF
TRBJ1-5	TRBV2	CASSVFSGGAGQPQHF
TRBJ1-2	TRBV2	CASRGRQDTYGYTF
TRBJ1-1	TRBV28	CASSLFTGTTEAFF
TRBJ2-3	TRBV28	CAASGITDTQYF
TRBJ2-7	TRBV2	CASNRAYEQYF
TRBJ2-2	TRBV11-3	CASTGGANGELFF
TRBJ1-1	TRBV18	CASSPPPVGGNTEAFF
TRBJ1-4	TRBV28	CASSPGDATNEKLFF
TRBJ1-1	TRBV5-5	CASSWGQNTEAFF
TRBJ2-4	TRBV7-8	CASSTARDTLAKNIQYF
TRBJ1-5	TRBV28	CASSSQNQPQHF
TRBJ2-1	TRBV24-1	CATSDAQGSSYNEQFF
TRBJ1-2	TRBV5-3	CARSLTGALYGYTF
TRBJ2-5	TRBV19	CASSMFSGGETQYF
TRBJ1-3	TRBV2	CASIPQGHGNTIYF
TRBJ1-4	TRBV30	CAWATGTGGNTNEKLFF
TRBJ2-7	TRBV3-1/TRBV3-2	CASSQYLGTVPYEQYF
TRBJ1-1	TRBV30	CAWSPGGLSTEAFF
TRBJ2-1	TRBV29-1	CSVAGTGDAYNEQFF
TRBJ1-1	TRBV19	CASSQGPEAFF
TRBJ1-3	TRBV18	CASSPSGQEAITIYF
TRBJ1-1	TRBV19	CASSRPPDRGSTEAFF
TRBJ2-3	TRBV25-1	CASSLGGTTDTQYF
TRBJ1-3	TRBV21-1	CASSTLDSYGNTIYF
TRBJ1-3	TRBV30	CAWSVQDGVFSGNTIYF
TRBJ1-1	TRBV28	CASSQPGQGSVAFF
TRBJ2-5	TRBV5-1	CASSLVAGGMGQETQYF
TRBJ1-4	TRBV30	CAWSAGAGSNEKLFF
TRBJ1-4	TRBV9	CASSGDRGPEKLFF
TRBJ2-1	TRBV20-1	CSASRGRAAYNEQFF
TRBJ2-7	TRBV20-1	CSASRGSSFDEQYF